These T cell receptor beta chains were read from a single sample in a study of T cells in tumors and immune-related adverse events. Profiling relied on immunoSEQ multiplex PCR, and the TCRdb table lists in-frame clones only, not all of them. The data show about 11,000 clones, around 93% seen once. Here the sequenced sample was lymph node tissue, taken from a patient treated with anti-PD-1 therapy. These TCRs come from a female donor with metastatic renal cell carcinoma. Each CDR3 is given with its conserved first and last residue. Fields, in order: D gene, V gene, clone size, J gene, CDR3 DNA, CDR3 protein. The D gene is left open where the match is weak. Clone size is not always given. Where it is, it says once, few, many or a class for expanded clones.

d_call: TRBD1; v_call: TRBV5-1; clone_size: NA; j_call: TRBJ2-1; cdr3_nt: TGCGCCAGCGGGGGACAGGGGGCAGTGGGTGAGCAGTTCTTC; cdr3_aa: CASGGQGAVGEQFF
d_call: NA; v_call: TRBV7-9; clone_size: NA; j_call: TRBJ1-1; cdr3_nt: TGTGCCAGCAGCTTAGGGGACACTCAAGGGGCTTTCTTT; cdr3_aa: CASSLGDTQGAFF
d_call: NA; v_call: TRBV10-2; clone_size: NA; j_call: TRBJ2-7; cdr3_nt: TGCGCCAGCAGTGAATCGGGACAATACTACGAGCAGTACTTC; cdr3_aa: CASSESGQYYEQYF
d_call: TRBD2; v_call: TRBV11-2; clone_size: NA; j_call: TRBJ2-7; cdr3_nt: TGTGCCAGCAGCATGGAAGCGGGGCTGTACGAGCAGTACTTC; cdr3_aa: CASSMEAGLYEQYF
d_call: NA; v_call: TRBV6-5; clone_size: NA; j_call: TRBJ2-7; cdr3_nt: TGTGCCAGCAGGCGGGGTTCCTACGAGCAGTACTTC; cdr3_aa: CASRRGSYEQYF
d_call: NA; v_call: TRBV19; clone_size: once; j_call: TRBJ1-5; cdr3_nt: TGTGCCACTGAGGGGCATAGCAATCAGCCCCAGCATTTT; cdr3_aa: CATEGHSNQPQHF
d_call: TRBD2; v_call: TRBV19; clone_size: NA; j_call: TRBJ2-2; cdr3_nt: TGTGCCAGTAGTGACCCTAGCGGGAGGGCCACCGGGGAGCTGTTTTTT; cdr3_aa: CASSDPSGRATGELFF
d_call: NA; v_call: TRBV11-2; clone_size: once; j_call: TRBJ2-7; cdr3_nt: TGTGCCAGCCAAATTTGGAGGGATCAATCCTACGAGCAGTACTTC; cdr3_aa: CASQIWRDQSYEQYF
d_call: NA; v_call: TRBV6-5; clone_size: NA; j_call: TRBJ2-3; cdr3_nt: TGTGCCAGCAGCGCACAGGGATGGGGCACAGATACGCAGTATTTT; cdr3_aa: CASSAQGWGTDTQYF
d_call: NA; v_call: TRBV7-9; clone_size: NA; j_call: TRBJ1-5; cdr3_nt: TGTGCCAGCAGTAGTCGCAATCAGCCCCAGCATTTT; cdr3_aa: CASSSRNQPQHF
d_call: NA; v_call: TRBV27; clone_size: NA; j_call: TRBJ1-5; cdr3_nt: TGTGCCAGCAGCCCCAGGGGAAATCAGCCCCAGCATTTT; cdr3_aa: CASSPRGNQPQHF
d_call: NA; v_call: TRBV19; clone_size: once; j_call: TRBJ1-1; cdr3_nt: TGTGCCAGTAGTCTACACAGTGGAACTGAAGCTTTCTTT; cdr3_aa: CASSLHSGTEAFF
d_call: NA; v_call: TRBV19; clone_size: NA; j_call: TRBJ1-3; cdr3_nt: TGTGCCAGTAGTATATCCGGGGGAAACACCATATATTTT; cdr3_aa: CASSISGGNTIYF
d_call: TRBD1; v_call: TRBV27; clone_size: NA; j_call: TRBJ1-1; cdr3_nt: TGTGCCAGCAGTTTATCGCCAGGGGGCACCACTGAAGCTTTCTTT; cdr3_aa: CASSLSPGGTTEAFF
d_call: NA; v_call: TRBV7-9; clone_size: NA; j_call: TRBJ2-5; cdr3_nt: TGTGCCAGCAGCTTAGTCGGGGAGACCCAGTACTTC; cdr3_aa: CASSLVGETQYF
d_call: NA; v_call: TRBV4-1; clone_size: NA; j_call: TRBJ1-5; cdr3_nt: TGCGCCAGCAGTACAGAGGATAGCAATCAGCCCCAGCATTTT; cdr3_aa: CASSTEDSNQPQHF
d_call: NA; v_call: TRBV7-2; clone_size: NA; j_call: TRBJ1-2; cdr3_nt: TGTGCCAGCAGCTTAGCGACAGCCCTCGCTAGGGGCTACACCTTC; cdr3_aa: CASSLATALARGYTF
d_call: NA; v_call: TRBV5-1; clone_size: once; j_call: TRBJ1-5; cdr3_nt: TGCGCCAGCAGCTTGCATGGCAGGGATCAGCCCCAGCATTTT; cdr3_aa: CASSLHGRDQPQHF